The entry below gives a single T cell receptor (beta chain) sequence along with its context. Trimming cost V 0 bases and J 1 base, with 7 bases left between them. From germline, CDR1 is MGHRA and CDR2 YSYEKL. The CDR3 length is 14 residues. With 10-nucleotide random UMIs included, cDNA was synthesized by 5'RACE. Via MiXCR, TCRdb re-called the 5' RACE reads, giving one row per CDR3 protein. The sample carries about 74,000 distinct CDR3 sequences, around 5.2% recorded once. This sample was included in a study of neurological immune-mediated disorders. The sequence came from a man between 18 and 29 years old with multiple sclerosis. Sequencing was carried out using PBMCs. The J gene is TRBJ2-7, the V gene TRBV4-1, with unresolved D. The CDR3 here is CASSQERISYEQYF. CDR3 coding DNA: TGCGCCAGCAGCCAAGAGAGGATTTCCTACGAGCAGTACTTC.